The sequence of this T cell receptor beta chain was determined in a study of CD8 T cells in ankylosing spondylitis. General study findings and limits: Seemingly characteristic of ankylosing spondylitis blood was a TCR beta motif consisting of several highly homologous variants.

This clonotype was seen ten or more times. The antigen is undetermined. TCRdb itself ran the 5' RACE reads through MiXCR, one entry per CDR3 protein. The sample consists of 200,000 to 250,000 distinct CDR3 sequences, 7.3% of them appearing once. The material sequenced was blood, either unsorted or a sorted T cell fraction (not recorded which). The sequence was collected from a male donor with ankylosing spondylitis.

The CDR3, as DNA: TGCAGTGCTCCCGAAAGCTACAGGGCTGGGTACTATGGCTACACCTTC. The encoded protein is CSAPESYRAGYYGYTF. The J gene is TRBJ1-2, the V gene TRBV20-1, with D tentatively TRBD1 (6 bases). Trimming took off 5 bases at V and 3 bases at J, with 22 bases between the two ends. Germline CDR1 is DFQATT and CDR2 is SNEGSKA (reference sequence). The CDR3 is made up of 16 amino acids.